This TCR beta chain was observed in a study of PD-L1 blockade in urothelial cancer. The V gene end was trimmed by 6 bases and the J gene end by 7 bases; junction bases not matched to a gene: 11. This CDR3 spans 16 amino acids. CDR1 KGHSH and CDR2 LQKENI come from the germline V gene. TCRdb keeps only in-frame clones here, not all; method: immunoSEQ multiplex PCR. The profile shows about 50,000 clones, approximately 85% of them singletons. Time point defined: peripheral blood 6 weeks after treatment start. Sample: PBMCs, taken around atezolizumab (anti-PD-L1) treatment. This sequence was found in a man in his forties or fifties with urothelial cancer. This sequence joins TRBV18 and TRBJ1-6; TRBD1 matches 8 bases. CDR3 sequence: CASSLTGTGGNSPLHF. Written as DNA, the CDR3 is TGTGCCAGCTCGCTGACGGGCACAGGGGGAAATTCACCCCTCCACTTT.